The clone carrying this T cell receptor (beta chain) was seen more than once but under ten times. Its antigen is undetermined. The data were taken from a study of T cells after yellow fever vaccination. Study observations and caveats: Clonotypes shared by both compartments, CD4 and CD8, made up a small share. A faster peak, day 5 versus 15, was reached by the weaker secondary response. The booster response re-showed most primary clones: 95% to 96% CD4, 88% CD8.

With 5 bases removed from V and 4 bases from J, the gap between germline ends came to 11 bases. The germline V gene has CDR1 ENHRY and CDR2 SYGVKD. The CDR3 covers 13 residues. The 5'RACE template-switching step produced TCR cDNA and added a universal primer site and UMIs. From the 5' RACE reads, TCRdb called clonotypes with MiXCR, one entry per CDR3 protein. This sample has about 350,000 distinct CDR3 sequences, with 11% found just once. The material was PBMCs, obtained on the day of the first yellow fever vaccination. The origin of this receptor is a man aged 18 to 29 who received the YFV17D yellow fever vaccine. The chain links TRBV10-3 to TRBJ1-2, with a tentative D call TRBD1 (5 bases). CDR3 loop: CAISSQGGYGYTF. CDR3 nucleotide sequence: TGTGCCATCAGTAGCCAGGGTGGCTATGGCTACACCTTC.